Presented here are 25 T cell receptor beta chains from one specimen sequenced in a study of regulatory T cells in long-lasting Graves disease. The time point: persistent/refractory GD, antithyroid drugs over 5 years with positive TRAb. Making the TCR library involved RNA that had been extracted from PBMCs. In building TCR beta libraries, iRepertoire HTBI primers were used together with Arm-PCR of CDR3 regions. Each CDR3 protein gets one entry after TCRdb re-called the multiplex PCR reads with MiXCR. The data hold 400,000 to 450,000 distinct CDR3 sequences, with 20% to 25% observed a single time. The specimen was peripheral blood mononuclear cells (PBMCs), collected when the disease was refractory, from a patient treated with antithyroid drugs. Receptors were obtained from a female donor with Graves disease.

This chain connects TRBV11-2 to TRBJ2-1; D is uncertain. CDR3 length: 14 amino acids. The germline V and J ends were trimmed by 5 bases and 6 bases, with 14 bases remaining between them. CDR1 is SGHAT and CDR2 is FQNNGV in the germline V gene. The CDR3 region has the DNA TGTGCCAGCAGCAAATCCGTGGCGGTCAATGAGCAGTTCTTC. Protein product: CASSKSVAVNEQFF.

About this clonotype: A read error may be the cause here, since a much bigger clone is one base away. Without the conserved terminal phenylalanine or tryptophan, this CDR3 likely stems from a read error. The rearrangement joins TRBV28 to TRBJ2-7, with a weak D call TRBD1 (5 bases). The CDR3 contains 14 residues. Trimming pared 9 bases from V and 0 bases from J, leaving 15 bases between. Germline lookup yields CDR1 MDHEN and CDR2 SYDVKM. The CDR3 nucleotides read TGTGCCAGTTCGGTATCCAGGGCCTCCTACGAGCAGTACCTC. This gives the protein CASSVSRASYEQYL.

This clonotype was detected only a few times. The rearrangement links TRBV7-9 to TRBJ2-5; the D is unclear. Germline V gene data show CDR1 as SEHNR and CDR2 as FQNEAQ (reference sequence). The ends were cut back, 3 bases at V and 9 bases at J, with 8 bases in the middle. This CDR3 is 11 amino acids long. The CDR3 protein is CASSFDIPQYF. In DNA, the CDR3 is TGTGCCAGCAGCTTCGACATACCCCAGTACTTC.

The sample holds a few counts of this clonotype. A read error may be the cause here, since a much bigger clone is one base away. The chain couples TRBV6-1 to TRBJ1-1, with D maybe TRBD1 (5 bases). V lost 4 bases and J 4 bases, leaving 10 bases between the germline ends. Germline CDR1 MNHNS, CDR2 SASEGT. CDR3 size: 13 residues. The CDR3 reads CASSAGRTTEAFF. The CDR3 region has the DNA TGTGCCAGCAGTGCGGGACGGACCACTGAAGCTTTCTTT.

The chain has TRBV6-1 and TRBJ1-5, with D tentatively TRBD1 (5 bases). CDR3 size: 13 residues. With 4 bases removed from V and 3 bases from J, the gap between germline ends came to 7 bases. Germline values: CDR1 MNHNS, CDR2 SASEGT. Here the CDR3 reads CASSADTNQPQHF. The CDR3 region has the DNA TGTGCCAGCAGTGCGGACACCAATCAGCCCCAGCATTTT.

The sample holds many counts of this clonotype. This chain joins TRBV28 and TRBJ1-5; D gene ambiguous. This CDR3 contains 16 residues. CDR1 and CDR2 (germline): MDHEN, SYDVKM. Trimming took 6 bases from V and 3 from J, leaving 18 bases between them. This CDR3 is CASSSFLRRDNQPQHF. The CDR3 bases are TGTGCCAGCAGCTCTTTTCTCCGACGGGACAATCAGCCCCAGCATTTT.

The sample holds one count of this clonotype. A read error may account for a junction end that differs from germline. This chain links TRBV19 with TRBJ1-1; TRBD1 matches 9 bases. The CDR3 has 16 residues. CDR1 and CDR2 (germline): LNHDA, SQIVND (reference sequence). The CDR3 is CACSTLSGQGGTEAFF. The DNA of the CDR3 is TGTGCCTGTAGTACTCTGTCGGGACAGGGAGGGACTGAAGCTTTCTTT.

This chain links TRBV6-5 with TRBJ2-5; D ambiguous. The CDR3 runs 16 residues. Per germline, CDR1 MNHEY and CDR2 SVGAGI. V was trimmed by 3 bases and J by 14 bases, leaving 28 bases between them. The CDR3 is CASSYSPLNVGFYLYF. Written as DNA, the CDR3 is TGTGCCAGCAGTTATTCTCCCCTCAACGTTGGCTTCTACCTTTACTTC.

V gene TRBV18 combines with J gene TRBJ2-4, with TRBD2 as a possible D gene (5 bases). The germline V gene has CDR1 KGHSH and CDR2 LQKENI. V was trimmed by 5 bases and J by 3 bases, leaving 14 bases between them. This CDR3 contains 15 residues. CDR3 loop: CASSNAAGDKNIQYF. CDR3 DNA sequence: TGTGCCAGCTCAAATGCCGCCGGGGACAAAAACATTCAGTACTTC.

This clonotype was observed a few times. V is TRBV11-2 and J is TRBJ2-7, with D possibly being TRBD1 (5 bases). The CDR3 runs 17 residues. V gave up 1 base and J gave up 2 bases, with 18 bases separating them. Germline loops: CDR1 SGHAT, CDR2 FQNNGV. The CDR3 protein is CASSLVEGRGLAYEQYF. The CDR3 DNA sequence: TGTGCCAGCAGCTTAGTAGAAGGAAGGGGATTAGCCTACGAGCAGTACTTC. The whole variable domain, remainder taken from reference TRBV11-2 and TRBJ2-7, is EAGVAQSPRYKIIEKRQSVAFWCNPISGHATLYWYQQILGQGPKLLIQFQNNGVVDDSQLPKDRFSAERLKGVDSTLKIQPAKLEDSAVYLCASSLVEGRGLAYEQYFGPGTRLTVT.

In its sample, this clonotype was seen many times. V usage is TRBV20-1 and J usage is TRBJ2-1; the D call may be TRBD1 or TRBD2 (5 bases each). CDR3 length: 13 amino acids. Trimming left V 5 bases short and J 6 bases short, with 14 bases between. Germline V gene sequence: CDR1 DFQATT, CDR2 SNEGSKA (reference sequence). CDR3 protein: CSAAIDGGNEQFF. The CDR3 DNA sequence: TGCAGTGCTGCAATTGATGGGGGCAATGAGCAGTTCTTC.

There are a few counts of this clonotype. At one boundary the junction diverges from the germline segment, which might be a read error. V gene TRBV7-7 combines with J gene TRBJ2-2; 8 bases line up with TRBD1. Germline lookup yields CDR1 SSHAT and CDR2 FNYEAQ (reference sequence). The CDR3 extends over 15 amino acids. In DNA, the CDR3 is TGTGCTAGCAGCCGGACAGGGTCTGGGACCGGGGAGCTGTTTTTT. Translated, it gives CASSRTGSGTGELFF. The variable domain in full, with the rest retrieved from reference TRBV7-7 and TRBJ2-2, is GAGVSQSPRYKVTKRGQDVTLRCDPISSHATLYWYQQALGQGPEFLTYFNYEAQPDKSGLPSDRFSAERPEGSISTLTIQRTEQRDSAMYRCASSRTGSGTGELFFGEGSRLTVL.

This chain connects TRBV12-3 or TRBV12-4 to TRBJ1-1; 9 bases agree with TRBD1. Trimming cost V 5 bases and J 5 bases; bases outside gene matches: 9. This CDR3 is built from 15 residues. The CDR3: CASSTTDRGSTEAFF. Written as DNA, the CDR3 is TGTGCCAGCAGTACAACCGACAGGGGGTCAACTGAAGCTTTCTTT.

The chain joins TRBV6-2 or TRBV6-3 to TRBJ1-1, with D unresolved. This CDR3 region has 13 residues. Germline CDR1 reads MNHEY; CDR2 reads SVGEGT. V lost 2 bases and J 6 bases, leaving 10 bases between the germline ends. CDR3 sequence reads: CASSYRYLPEAFF. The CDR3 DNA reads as TGTGCCAGCAGTTACCGGTATCTTCCTGAAGCTTTCTTT.

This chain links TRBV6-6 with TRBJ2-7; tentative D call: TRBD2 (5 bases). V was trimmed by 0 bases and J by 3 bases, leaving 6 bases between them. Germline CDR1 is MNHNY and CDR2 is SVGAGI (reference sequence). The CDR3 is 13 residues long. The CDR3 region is CASSYSDFYEQYF. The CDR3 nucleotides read TGTGCCAGCAGTTACTCGGACTTCTACGAGCAGTACTTC.

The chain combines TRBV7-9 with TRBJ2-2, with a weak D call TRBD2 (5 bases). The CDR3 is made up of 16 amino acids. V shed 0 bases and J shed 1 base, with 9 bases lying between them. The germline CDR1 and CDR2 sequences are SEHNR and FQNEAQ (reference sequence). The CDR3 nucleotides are TGTGCCAGCAGCTTAGCGGGAGAACGGAACACCGGGGAGCTGTTTTTT. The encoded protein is CASSLAGERNTGELFF. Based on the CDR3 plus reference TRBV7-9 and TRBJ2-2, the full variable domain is DTGVSQNPRHKITKRGQNVTFRCDPISEHNRLYWYRQTLGQGPEFLTYFQNEAQLEKSRLLSDRFSAERPKGSFSTLEIQRTEQGDSAMYLCASSLAGERNTGELFFGEGSRLTVL.

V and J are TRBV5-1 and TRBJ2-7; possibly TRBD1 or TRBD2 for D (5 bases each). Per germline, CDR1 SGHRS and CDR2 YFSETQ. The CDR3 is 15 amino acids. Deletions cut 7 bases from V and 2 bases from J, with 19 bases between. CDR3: CASRQRRGVTYEQYF. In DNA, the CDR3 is TGCGCCAGCCGACAAAGGAGAGGGGTGACCTACGAGCAGTACTTC.

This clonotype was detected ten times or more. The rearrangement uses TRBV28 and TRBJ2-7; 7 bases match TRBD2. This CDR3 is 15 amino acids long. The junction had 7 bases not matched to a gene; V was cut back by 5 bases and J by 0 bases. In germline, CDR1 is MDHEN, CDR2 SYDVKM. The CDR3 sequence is CASSLRAGPSYEQYF. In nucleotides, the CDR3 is TGTGCCAGCAGTCTAAGAGCGGGGCCCTCCTACGAGCAGTACTTC.

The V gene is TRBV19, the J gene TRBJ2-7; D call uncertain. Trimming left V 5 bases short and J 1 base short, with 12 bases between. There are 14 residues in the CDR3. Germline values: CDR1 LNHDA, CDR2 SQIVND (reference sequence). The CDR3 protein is CASSSRALSYEQYF. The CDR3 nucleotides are TGTGCCAGTAGTTCCCGGGCGCTTTCCTACGAGCAGTACTTC.

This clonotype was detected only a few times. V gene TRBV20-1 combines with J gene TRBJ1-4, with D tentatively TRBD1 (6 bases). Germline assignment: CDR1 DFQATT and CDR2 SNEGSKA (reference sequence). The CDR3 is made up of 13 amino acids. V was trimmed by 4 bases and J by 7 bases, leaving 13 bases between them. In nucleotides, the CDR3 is TGCAGTGCTACCAGCGGACAGCCTGAAAAACTGTTTTTT. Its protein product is CSATSGQPEKLFF.

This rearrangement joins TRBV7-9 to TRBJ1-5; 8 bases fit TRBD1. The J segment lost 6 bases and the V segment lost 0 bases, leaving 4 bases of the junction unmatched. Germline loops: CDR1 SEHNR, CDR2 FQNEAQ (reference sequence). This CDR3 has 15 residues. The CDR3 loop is CASSLAAGQGQPQHF. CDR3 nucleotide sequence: TGTGCCAGCAGCTTAGCAGCAGGACAGGGTCAGCCCCAGCATTTT. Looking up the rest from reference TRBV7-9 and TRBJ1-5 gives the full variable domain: DTGVSQNPRHKITKRGQNVTFRCDPISEHNRLYWYRQTLGQGPEFLTYFQNEAQLEKSRLLSDRFSAERPKGSFSTLEIQRTEQGDSAMYLCASSLAAGQGQPQHFGDGTRLSIL.

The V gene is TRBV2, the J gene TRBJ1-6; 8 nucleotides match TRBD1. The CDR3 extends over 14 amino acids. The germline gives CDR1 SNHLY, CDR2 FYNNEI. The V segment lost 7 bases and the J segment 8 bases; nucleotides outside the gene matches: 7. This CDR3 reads CASIKNRGDSPLHF. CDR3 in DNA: TGTGCCAGCATCAAAAACAGGGGGGATTCACCCCTCCACTTT.

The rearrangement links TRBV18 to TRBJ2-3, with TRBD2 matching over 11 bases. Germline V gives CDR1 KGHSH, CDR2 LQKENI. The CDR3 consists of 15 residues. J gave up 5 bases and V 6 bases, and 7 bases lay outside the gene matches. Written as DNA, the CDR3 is TGTGCCAGCTCTACTAGCGGGAGTCGAGTAGATACGCAGTATTTT. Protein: CASSTSGSRVDTQYF.

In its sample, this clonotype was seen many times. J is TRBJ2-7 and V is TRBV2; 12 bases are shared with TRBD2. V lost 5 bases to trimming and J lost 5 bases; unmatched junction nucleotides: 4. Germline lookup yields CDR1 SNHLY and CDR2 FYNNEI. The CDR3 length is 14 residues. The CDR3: CASSRTSGNDEQYF. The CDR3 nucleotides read TGTGCCAGCAGTCGGACTAGCGGGAACGACGAGCAGTACTTC.

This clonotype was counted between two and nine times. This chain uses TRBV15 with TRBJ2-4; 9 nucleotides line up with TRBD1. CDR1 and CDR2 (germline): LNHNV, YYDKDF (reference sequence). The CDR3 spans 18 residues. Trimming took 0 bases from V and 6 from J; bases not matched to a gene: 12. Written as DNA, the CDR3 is TGTGCCACCAGCAGAGATCGCGGGACAGGGTTTCTCGGAAACATTCAGTACTTC. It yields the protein CATSRDRGTGFLGNIQYF.